This record looks at one T cell receptor (beta chain) sequence and its context. This entry is derived from a study of tumor-infiltrating lymphocytes in oesophageal squamous cell carcinoma. TCRdb redid the calling of the PCR reads with MiXCR, one entry per CDR3 protein. This sample carries over 20,000 distinct CDR3 sequences, roughly two fifths of them seen once, and the ten largest clones take less than 45%. The CDR3 length is 15 residues. Sequencing was carried out using esophageal tumor tissue. The TCR was taken from a male donor with esophageal squamous cell carcinoma. This chain connects TRBV12-3 or TRBV12-4 to TRBJ2-5, with D tentatively TRBD2 (5 bases). The J call is in doubt because the DNA end fits TRBJ2-1 better. The CDR3 DNA is TGTGCCAGCAGTTTATCTAGAGGCGGGTACAATGAGCAGTTCTTC. Translated, it gives CASSLSRGGYNEQFF.